The 7 T cell receptor beta chains listed next were all sequenced from one sample in a study of metastatic and nonmetastatic thyroid tumors. With MiXCR, TCRdb reprocessed the PCR reads. The table shows tens of thousands of clones, with 10% to 15% occurring only once. No patient received treatment before thyroid surgery. Specimen: blood. The receptors were sampled from a female donor with papillary thyroid cancer or a benign thyroid nodule (not recorded which). Some clones in this sample may be carry-over from other donors' samples.

About this clone: This may come from a read error, since a much larger clone is one base off. The rearrangement joins TRBV11-2 to TRBJ2-1, with D perhaps TRBD2 (5 bases). The CDR3 contains 15 residues. Germline CDR1 is SGHAT and CDR2 is FQNNGV. Trimming cost V 3 bases and J 5 bases, with 14 bases left between them. The CDR3 coding sequence is TGTGCCAGCAGCTTCGTAGCTGGACTTAACAATGAGCAGTTCTTC. Translating gives CASSFVAGLNNEQFF.

This clone was recorded many times. The rearrangement uses TRBV4-2 and TRBJ1-2, with D uncertain. Germline V CDR1 and CDR2: LGHNA, YNFKEQ. The CDR3 is 15 residues long. V gave up 2 bases and J gave up 0 bases, with 10 bases separating them. In DNA, the CDR3 is TGTGCCAGCAGCCAATCTTTGACCTCTAACTATGGCTACACCTTC. Amino acids: CASSQSLTSNYGYTF.

This clone was counted many times. The chain carries TRBV27 and TRBJ2-3; the D is unclear. Germline V CDR1 and CDR2: MNHEY, SMNVEV (reference sequence). V shed 1 base and J shed 2 bases, with 13 bases lying between them. This CDR3 comprises 16 residues. The DNA for the CDR3 is TGTGCCAGCAGTTTATTCGGGTCAGTTTACACAGATACGCAGTATTTT. Encoded protein: CASSLFGSVYTDTQYF.

A word on this clone: This may be a read error, as it is one base from a much larger clone. The chain couples TRBV20-1 to TRBJ2-5; the match to TRBD2 covers 7 bases. Germline values: CDR1 DFQATT, CDR2 SNEGSKA (reference sequence). J gave up 0 bases and V 8 bases, and 9 bases lay outside the gene matches. CDR3 size: 14 residues. The CDR3 sequence: CSSTPRENQETQYF. The CDR3 DNA sequence: TGCAGTTCCACGCCGCGGGAGAACCAAGAGACCCAGTACTTC.

This clone has a count of ten or more. The CDR3 DNA sequence: TGTGCCTGGAAAGCCCCGGGGGATCAGCCCCAGCATTTT. This codes for CAWKAPGDQPQHF. The chain recombines TRBV30 with TRBJ1-5, with D tentatively TRBD1 (5 bases). Looked up from germline, CDR1 is GTSNPN and CDR2 is SVGIG (reference sequence). Trimming took 4 bases from V and 5 from J, leaving 12 bases between them. This CDR3 is built from 13 residues. The entire variable domain, with the rest obtained from reference TRBV30 and TRBJ1-5, is as follows: SQTIHQWPATLVQPVGSPLSLECTVEGTSNPNLYWYRQAAGRGLQLLFYSVGIGQISSEVPQNLSASRPQDRQFILSSKKLLLSDSGFYLCAWKAPGDQPQHFGDGTRLSIL.

In its sample, this clone was seen many times. V usage is TRBV18 and J usage is TRBJ1-1; D possibly corresponds to TRBD1 (5 bases). The V end lost 2 bases, the J end lost 11 bases, and 15 bases lay between the germline ends. CDR1 and CDR2 from the germline V gene are KGHSH and LQKENI. The CDR3 has 13 amino acids. The CDR3 loop is CASSPKVGADAFF. The CDR3 DNA reads TGTGCCAGCTCACCAAAAGTAGGGGCAGACGCTTTCTTT.

Many counts were recorded for this clone. J is TRBJ2-1 and V is TRBV9; TRBD2 agrees at 13 bases. CDR1 is SGDLS, CDR2 YYNGEE, per germline. The CDR3 has 15 residues. J gave up 6 bases and V 4 bases, and 4 bases lay outside the gene matches. CDR3 amino acids: CASSPRTSGGNEQFF. In nucleotides, the CDR3 is TGTGCCAGCAGCCCTCGGACTAGCGGGGGCAATGAGCAGTTCTTC.